This T cell receptor (beta chain) stems from a study of PD-1 blockade in classical Hodgkin lymphoma. Overall study: Administration of nivolumab to patients was at 3 mg/kg intravenously every 2 weeks.

This CDR3 has 14 amino acids. With 1 base removed from V and 3 bases from J, the gap between germline ends came to 10 bases. Per the germline V gene, CDR1 is SGHRS and CDR2 is YFSETQ. Study-level results: CD4+ TCR diversity climbed significantly by C4D1, unlike CD8+ TCR diversity. Complete responders' diversity at baseline resembled that of newly diagnosed patients.

About this clone: Its target is not known.

Measured with immunoSEQ multiplex PCR; TCRdb has only the in-frame clones, and not every one. The data show 12,000 to 15,000 clones, around four fifths seen once. Autologous stem cell transplantation was followed by relapse in every patient, and brentuximab vedotin exposure varied. Each best response was a complete response, a partial response or progressive disease. The chain combines TRBV5-1 with TRBJ1-1; D is possibly TRBD1 (5 bases). This material consisted of peripheral blood mononuclear cells (PBMCs), taken at baseline. The TCR originated in a human donor with classical Hodgkin lymphoma. The CDR3 is CASSLNGADTEAFF. The CDR3 DNA follows: TGCGCCAGCAGCTTGAATGGGGCGGACACTGAAGCTTTCTTT.